This TCR beta chain comes out of a study of glioma-infiltrating T cells (dated by TCRdb to the mid-2010s). Background on the whole study: Low-grade gliomas were represented by WHO grade II oligodendrogliomas or astrocytomas, and glioblastomas were represented by WHO grade IV tumors that were sampled at initial rather than recurrent diagnosis. To gauge divergence between tissue and blood T-cell populations, every tissue-infiltrating repertoire was compared against the peripheral blood repertoire from the same patient. Blood libraries targeted roughly 4- to 11-fold sequencing coverage of some 1 million peripheral T cells. Glioma patients received dexamethasone for six or fewer days before surgery. The paired cohort was made up of three low-grade glioma patients, eight primary glioblastoma patients and three non-glioma patients who contributed non-neoplastic brain tissue. Glioma tissue, non-neoplastic brain tissue and matched peripheral blood mononuclear cells were used as sources from which TCR alpha- and beta-chain repertoires were sequenced. General findings and caveats noted by the study authors: Tissue and blood shared very few CDR3 sequences, a result attributed to high CDR3 diversity and limited sampling. VJ-independent divergence between tissue and blood was found to be below expectation in non-neoplastic patients but above expectation in all gliomas, particularly low-grade gliomas. A signature set of shared blood CDR3 motifs marked patients with low tissue-blood divergence and was depleted in highly divergent patients. Group comparisons were based on small numbers of patients: three non-neoplastic, three low-grade glioma and roughly 8 glioblastoma patients.

With respect to this clonotype: Which antigen it targets is not known. A much bigger clone sits one base away, suggesting this may be a read error.

TCR alpha and beta CDR3 regions were amplified with the iRepertoire nested amplicon-rescue multiplex PCR (arm-PCR) platform from RNA. The input for one-step reverse transcription and amplification was roughly 90-450 ng of tissue mRNA or PBMC total RNA. Following bead purification, Illumina adapters were added through a secondary multiplex PCR, and the libraries were then gel-purified between 200 and 400 bp. Internal 6-nucleotide barcodes were carried by the libraries and were used for demultiplexing. Sequencing of libraries was performed on an Illumina MiSeq with 2x220 or 2x250 nucleotide paired-end reads. As for the original processing: FLASH 1.2.11 was used to merge paired reads, and BWA-MEM then aligned the reads to the GRCh37 human genome before TRA and TRB reads were extracted. An IMGT-derived reference of cassette sequences and CDR3 motifs, with pseudogenes included, was used for V and J assignment. Reads were translated in three frames, and productive CDR3s were defined as those with a C...FGXG motif and no stop codons. Clonotypes were defined as unique combinations of V-J cassette pair and CDR3 amino acid sequence. Reads were filtered by Hamming distance, with the threshold set by the sequence error rate of each sample in mapped regions. TCRdb passed the public sequencing reads through fastp at Q25 and MiXCR, retaining productive beta sequences. Entries are consolidated by CDR3 protein sequence, retaining the most common genes and DNA. The V and J calls, along with clone size, are taken from TCRdb and not from the paper's own processing. The sample contains more than 350,000 distinct CDR3 sequences, about 40% of them found a single time. The biggest ten clones account for around 13% of the sample.

Immediately after resection, surgical brain or tumor specimens were cryofrozen in liquid nitrogen, with peripheral blood cells collected concurrently. Sequenced: glioma tissue, nonneoplastic brain tissue, or PBMCs (not recorded which). The sequence came from a human donor with low-grade glioma or glioblastoma, undergoing nonglioma brain surgery, or in good health (not recorded which).

DNA sequence: TGTGCCAGAAGTCCACGGGAGCAGACCCAGTACTTC. Its product reads: CARSPREQTQYF. The sequence links TRBV6-1 to TRBJ2-5; D gene: possibly TRBD2, on 6 matching bases. V was cut back by 9 bases and J by 6 bases, leaving a gap of 14 bases between them. The CDR3 holds 12 amino acids from the cysteine to the phenylalanine. Only the CDR3 DNA stays, 36 bases, in frame from base 1. Per the germline V gene, MNHNS is the CDR1 and SASEGT is the CDR2.